This T cell receptor beta chain was recorded in a study of regulatory T cells in long-lasting Graves disease. Study at large: By definition, persistent Graves' disease involved antithyroid drugs for over 5 years alongside positive TSH receptor antibodies.

CDR3 regions were amplified by Arm-PCR using iRepertoire HTBI primers to build TCR beta libraries. TCRdb reanalysed the multiplex PCR reads using MiXCR and keeps one entry per CDR3 protein. Of about 420,000 distinct CDR3 sequences listed, 23% are singletons. Regarding time point: persistent/refractory GD, antithyroid drugs over 5 years with positive TRAb. PBMCs were the source of the RNA used for TCR sequencing. This clonotype was observed once. Its specificity is unknown. This likely traces to a read error, being one base from a far larger clone. The study, taken as a whole, reports: New patients shared 950 to 1,000 public clonotypes, fewer than the approximately 3,000 shared by persistent patients.

The CDR3 covers 15 residues. The V end lost 6 bases, the J end lost 5 bases, and 14 bases lay between the germline ends. This material consisted of peripheral blood mononuclear cells (PBMCs), taken when the disease was refractory, from a patient treated with antithyroid drugs. This sequence was found in a female donor with Graves disease. The chain joins TRBV12-3 or TRBV12-4 to TRBJ1-6; weak D call: TRBD1 (6 bases). DNA for the CDR3: TGTGCCAGCAGGCCCACGGACAGCAATAATTCACCCCTCCACTTT. Its protein product is CASRPTDSNNSPLHF.